The clone carrying this T cell receptor (beta chain) was observed a handful of times. The data are from a study of patients and donors after allogeneic stem cell transplantation. One entry per CDR3 protein results from TCRdb running MiXCR on the RT-PCR reads. The table records roughly 880,000 distinct CDR3 sequences, approximately 19% of them present only once. Per germline, CDR1 SGHKS and CDR2 YYEKEE (reference sequence). The CDR3 has 18 amino acids. Losses at the gene ends were 6 bases for V and 2 bases for J; bases not matched to a gene: 18. Material: blood, either unsorted or a sorted T cell fraction (not recorded which). The origin of this receptor is a human donor who was either an allogeneic HSCT recipient or a stem cell or donor lymphocyte infusion donor (not recorded which). It is not recorded whose cells these are; they may come from a transplant donor. J is TRBJ2-3 and V is TRBV5-5; 7 bases line up with TRBD1. The CDR3 loop reads CASTIKRFPGQSTDTQYF. CDR3 bases: TGTGCCAGCACCATAAAGCGGTTTCCGGGACAGTCCACAGATACGCAGTATTTT.